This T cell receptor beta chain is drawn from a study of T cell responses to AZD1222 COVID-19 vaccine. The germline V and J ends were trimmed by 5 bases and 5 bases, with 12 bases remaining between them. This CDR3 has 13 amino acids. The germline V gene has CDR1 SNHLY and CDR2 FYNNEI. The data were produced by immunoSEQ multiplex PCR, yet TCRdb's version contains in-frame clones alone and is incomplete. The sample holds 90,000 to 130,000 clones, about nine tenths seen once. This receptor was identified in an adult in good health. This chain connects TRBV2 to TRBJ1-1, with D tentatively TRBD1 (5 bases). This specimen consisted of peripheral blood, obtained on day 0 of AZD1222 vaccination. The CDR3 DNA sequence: TGTGCCAGCAGTACATCAGGGAGTACTGAAGCTTTCTTT. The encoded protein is CASSTSGSTEAFF.